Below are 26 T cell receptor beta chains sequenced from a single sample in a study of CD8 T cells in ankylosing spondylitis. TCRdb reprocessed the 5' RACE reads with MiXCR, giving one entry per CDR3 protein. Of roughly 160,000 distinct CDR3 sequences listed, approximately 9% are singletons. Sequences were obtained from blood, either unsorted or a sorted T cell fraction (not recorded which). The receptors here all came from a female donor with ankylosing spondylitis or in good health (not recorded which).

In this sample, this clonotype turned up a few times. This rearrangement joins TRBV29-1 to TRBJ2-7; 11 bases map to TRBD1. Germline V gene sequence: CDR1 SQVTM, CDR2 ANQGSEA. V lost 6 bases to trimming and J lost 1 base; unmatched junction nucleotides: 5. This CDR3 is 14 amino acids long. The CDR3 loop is CSVQGDRGSYEQYF. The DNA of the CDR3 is TGCAGCGTCCAGGGGGACAGGGGGTCCTACGAGCAGTACTTC.

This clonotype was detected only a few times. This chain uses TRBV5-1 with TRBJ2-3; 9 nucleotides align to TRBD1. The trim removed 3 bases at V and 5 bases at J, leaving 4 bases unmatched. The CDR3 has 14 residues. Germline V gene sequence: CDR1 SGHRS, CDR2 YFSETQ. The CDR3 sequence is CASSWDRAEDTQYF. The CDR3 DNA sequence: TGCGCCAGCAGCTGGGACAGGGCAGAAGATACGCAGTATTTT.

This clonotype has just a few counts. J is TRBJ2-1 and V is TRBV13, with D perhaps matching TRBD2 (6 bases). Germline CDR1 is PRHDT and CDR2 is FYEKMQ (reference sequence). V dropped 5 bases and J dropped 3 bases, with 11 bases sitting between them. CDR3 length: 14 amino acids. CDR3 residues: CASSPMRGYNEQFF. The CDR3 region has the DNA TGTGCCAGCAGCCCCATGCGGGGCTACAATGAGCAGTTCTTC. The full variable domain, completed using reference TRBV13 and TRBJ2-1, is AAGVIQSPRHLIKEKRETATLKCYPIPRHDTVYWYQQGPGQDPQFLISFYEKMQSDKGSIPDRFSAQQFSDYHSELNMSSLELGDSALYFCASSPMRGYNEQFFGPGTRLTVL.

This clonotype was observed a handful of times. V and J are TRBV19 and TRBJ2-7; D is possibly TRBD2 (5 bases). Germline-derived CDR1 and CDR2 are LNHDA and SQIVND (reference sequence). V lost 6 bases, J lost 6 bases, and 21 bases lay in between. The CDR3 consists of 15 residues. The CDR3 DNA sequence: TGTGCCAGTAGCCTGAGGGCGGAAGAGTACACCGAGCAGTACTTC. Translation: CASSLRAEEYTEQYF. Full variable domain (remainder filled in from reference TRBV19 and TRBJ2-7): DGGITQSPKYLFRKEGQNVTLSCEQNLNHDAMYWYRQDPGQGLRLIYYSQIVNDFQKGDIAEGYSVSREKKESFPLTVTSAQKNPTAFYLCASSLRAEEYTEQYFGPGTRLTVT.

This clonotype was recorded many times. CDR3 DNA sequence: TGCGCCAGCAGCTTGTACGCCGTCCCGTCCAACTCCTACAATGAGCAGTTCTTC. Protein product: CASSLYAVPSNSYNEQFF. V and J are TRBV5-1 and TRBJ2-1; D is undetermined. Between the trimmed V and J ends, which lost 1 base and 0 bases, there was a span of 17 bases. In germline, CDR1 is SGHRS, CDR2 YFSETQ. The CDR3 loop spans 18 amino acids.

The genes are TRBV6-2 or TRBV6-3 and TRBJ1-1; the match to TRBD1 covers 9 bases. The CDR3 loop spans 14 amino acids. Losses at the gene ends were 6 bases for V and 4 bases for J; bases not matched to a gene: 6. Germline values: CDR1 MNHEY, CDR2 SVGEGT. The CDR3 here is CASSSTGGGTEAFF. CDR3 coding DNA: TGTGCCAGCAGCTCGACAGGGGGAGGCACTGAAGCTTTCTTT.

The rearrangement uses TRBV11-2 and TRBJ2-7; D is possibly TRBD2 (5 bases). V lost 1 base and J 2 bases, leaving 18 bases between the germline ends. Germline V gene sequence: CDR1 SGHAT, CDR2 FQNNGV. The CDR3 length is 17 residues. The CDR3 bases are TGTGCCAGCAGCTTAGGGGCTGGTCCCGGGATTACCTACGAGCAGTACTTC. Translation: CASSLGAGPGITYEQYF.

CDR3 coding DNA: TGTGCCAGCAGTTCACAGGGACCTGAAGCTTTCTTT. This translates into CASSSQGPEAFF. The gene calls are TRBV12-3 or TRBV12-4 and TRBJ1-1, with D tentatively TRBD1 (6 bases). V was clipped by 4 bases and J by 6 bases, with 9 bases between them. The CDR3 covers 12 residues.

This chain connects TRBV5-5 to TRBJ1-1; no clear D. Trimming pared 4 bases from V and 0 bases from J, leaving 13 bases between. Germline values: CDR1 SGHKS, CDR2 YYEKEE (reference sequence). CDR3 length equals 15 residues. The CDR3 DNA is TGTGCCAGCAGCACCTCCAATTTCATGAACACTGAAGCTTTCTTT. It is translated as CASSTSNFMNTEAFF.

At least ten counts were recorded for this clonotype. The CDR3: CATSGPSDWYTEAFF. In nucleotides, the CDR3 is TGTGCCACCAGCGGGCCCTCTGACTGGTACACTGAAGCTTTCTTT. The J gene is TRBJ1-1, the V gene TRBV15; no reliable D call. CDR1 LNHNV and CDR2 YYDKDF come from the germline V gene (reference sequence). CDR3 length: 15 amino acids. V was pared by 5 bases and J by 3 bases, with 16 bases between.

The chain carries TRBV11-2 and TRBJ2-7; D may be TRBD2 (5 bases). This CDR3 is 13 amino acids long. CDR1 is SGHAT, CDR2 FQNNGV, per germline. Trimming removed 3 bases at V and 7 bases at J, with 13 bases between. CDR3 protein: CASSLDLAGEQYF. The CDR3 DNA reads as TGTGCCAGCAGCTTGGATCTAGCTGGGGAGCAGTACTTC.

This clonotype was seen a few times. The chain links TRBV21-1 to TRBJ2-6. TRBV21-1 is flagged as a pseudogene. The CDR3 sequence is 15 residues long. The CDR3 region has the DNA TGTGCCAGCAGCATGCAGGGGTCTGGGGCCAACGTCCTGACTTTC. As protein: CASSMQGSGANVLTF.

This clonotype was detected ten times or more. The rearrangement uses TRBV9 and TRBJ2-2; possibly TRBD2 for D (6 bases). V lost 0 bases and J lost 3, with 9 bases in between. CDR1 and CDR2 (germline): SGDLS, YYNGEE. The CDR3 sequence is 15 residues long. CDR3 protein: CASSVAGAYTGELFF. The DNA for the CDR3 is TGTGCCAGCAGCGTAGCGGGAGCCTACACCGGGGAGCTGTTTTTT.

The CDR3: CASSYPGQGEAFF. The DNA for the CDR3 is TGTGCCAGCAGTTACCCTGGACAGGGTGAAGCTTTCTTT. The chain links TRBV6-5 to TRBJ1-1, with 8 bases that match TRBD1. This CDR3 spans 13 amino acids. J gave up 7 bases and V 2 bases, and 3 bases lay outside the gene matches. Germline V gene data show CDR1 as MNHEY and CDR2 as SVGAGI.

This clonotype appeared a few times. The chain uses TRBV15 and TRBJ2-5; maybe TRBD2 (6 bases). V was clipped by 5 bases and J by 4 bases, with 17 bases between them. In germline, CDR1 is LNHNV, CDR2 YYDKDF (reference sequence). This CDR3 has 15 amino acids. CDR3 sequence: CATSQPGALGETQYF. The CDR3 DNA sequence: TGTGCCACCAGCCAACCGGGAGCCTTGGGAGAGACCCAGTACTTC.

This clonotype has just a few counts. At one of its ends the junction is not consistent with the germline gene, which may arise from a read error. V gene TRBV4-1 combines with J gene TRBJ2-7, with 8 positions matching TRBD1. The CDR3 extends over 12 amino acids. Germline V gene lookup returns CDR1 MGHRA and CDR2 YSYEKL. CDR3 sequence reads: CASSHIPGQVCF. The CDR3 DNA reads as TGCGCCAGCAGCCATATACCGGGACAGGTCTGCTTC.

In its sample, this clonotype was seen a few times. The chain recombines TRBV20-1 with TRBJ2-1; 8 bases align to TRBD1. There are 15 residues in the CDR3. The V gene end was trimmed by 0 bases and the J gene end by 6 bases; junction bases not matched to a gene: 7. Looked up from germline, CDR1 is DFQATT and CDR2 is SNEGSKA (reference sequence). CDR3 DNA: TGCAGTGCTAGAGATCGACAGGGGTGGATCAATGAGCAGTTCTTC. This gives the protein CSARDRQGWINEQFF.

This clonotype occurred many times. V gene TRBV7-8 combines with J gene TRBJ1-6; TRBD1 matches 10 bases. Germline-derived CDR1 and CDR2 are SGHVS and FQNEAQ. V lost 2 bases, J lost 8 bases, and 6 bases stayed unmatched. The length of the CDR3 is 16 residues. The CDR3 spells CASSLFRTGGYSPLHF. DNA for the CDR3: TGTGCCAGCAGCTTATTCCGGACAGGGGGTTATTCACCCCTCCACTTT.

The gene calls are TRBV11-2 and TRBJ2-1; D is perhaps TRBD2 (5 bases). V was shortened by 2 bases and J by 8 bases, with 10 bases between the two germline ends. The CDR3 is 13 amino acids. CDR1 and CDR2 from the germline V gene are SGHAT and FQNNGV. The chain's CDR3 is CASSLPASYEQFF. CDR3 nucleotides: TGTGCCAGCAGCTTACCAGCTAGCTATGAGCAGTTCTTC. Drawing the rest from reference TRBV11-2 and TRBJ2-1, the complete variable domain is EAGVAQSPRYKIIEKRQSVAFWCNPISGHATLYWYQQILGQGPKLLIQFQNNGVVDDSQLPKDRFSAERLKGVDSTLKIQPAKLEDSAVYLCASSLPASYEQFFGPGTRLTVL.

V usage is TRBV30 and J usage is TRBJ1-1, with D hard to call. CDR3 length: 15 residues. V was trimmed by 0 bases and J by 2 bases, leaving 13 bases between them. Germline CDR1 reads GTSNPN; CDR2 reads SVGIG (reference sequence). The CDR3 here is CAWSVLETLNTEAFF. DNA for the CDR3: TGTGCCTGGAGTGTACTGGAAACCCTTAACACTGAAGCTTTCTTT.

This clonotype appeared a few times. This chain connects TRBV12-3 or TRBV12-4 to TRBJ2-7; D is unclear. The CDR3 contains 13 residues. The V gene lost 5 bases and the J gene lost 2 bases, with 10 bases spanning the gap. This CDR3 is CASSGEATYEQYF. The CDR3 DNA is TGTGCCAGCAGTGGAGAAGCGACCTACGAGCAGTACTTC.

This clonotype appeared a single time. The CDR3 DNA reads TGTGCCAGCAGTGAAGCGCTTCGGGGGCAAGAGACCCAGTACTTC. Translated, it gives CASSEALRGQETQYF. V is TRBV6-1 and J is TRBJ2-5; possible D gene TRBD2, 6 bases. The germline V gene encodes CDR1 MNHNS and CDR2 SASEGT. The length of the CDR3 is 15 residues. With 0 bases removed from V and 2 bases from J, the gap between germline ends came to 10 bases.

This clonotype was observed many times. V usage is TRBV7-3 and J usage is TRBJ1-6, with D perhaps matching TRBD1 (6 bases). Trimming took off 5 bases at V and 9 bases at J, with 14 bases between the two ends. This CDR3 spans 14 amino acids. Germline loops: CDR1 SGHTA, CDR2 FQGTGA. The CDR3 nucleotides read TGTGCCAGCAGCCCGGGGGCGTTCGGTTCACCCCTCCACTTT. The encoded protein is CASSPGAFGSPLHF.

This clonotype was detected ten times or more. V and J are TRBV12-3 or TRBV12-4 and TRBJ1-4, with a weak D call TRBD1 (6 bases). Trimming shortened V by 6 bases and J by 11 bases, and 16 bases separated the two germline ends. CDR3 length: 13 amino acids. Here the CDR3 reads CASRVRDNPKLFF. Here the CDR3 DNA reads TGTGCCAGCAGGGTCCGGGACAACCCGAAACTGTTTTTT.

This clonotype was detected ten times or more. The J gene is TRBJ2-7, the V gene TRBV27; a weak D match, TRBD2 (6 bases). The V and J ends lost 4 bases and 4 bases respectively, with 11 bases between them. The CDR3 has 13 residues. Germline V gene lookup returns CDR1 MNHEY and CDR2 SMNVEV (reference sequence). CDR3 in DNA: TGTGCCAGCAGTTCGGGAGATGGGTACGAGCAGTACTTC. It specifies CASSSGDGYEQYF.

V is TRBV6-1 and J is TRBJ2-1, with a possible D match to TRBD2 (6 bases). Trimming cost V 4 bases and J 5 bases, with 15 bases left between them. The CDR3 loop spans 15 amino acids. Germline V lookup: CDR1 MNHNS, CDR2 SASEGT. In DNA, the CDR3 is TGTGCCAGCAGTGTTCCCGGGACTGGCAACAATGAGCAGTTCTTC. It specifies CASSVPGTGNNEQFF.